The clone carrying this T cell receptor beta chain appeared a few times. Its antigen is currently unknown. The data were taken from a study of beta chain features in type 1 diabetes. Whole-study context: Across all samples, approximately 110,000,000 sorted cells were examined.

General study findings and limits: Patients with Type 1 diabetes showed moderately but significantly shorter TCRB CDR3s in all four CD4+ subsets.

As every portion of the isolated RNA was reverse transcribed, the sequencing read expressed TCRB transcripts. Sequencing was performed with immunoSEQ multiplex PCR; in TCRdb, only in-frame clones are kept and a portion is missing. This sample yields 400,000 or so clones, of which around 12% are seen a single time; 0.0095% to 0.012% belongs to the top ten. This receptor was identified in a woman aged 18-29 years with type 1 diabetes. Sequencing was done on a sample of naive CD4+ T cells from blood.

CDR3 region: CASSRSRDRGPPLDYGYTF. CDR3 nucleotide sequence: TGCGCCAGCAGTCGAAGTCGGGACAGGGGCCCCCCCTTGGACTATGGCTACACCTTC. J is TRBJ1-2 and V is TRBV23-1; TRBD1 aligns across 10 bases. TRBV23-1 is identified as an open reading frame with a role that is uncertain. The ends lost 4 bases at V and 3 bases at J; junction bases unmatched: 17. The CDR3 length is 19 residues.